This T cell receptor (beta chain) is from a study of blood T cells in healthy people across ages. The sample holds many counts of this clonotype. The authors ran a second PCR of about 6 to 11 cycles using a sample-barcoded 5' primer and a J-beta primer mix. All cDNA molecules were each tagged by a template-switch adaptor with 12 random nucleotides. Every individual sample yielded 2.5 million or more paired-end reads (each containing CDR3). MiXCR, run by TCRdb on the 5' RACE reads, gives a single entry per CDR3 protein. The sample lists 540,000 or so distinct CDR3 sequences; roughly 29% were seen once. V lost 5 bases and J 7 bases, leaving 20 bases between the germline ends. The CDR3 consists of 14 residues. The germline gives CDR1 DFQATT, CDR2 SNEGSKA (reference sequence).

This sequence was found in a woman aged 70-85 years in good health. The sequenced material came from blood. The V and J genes are TRBV20-1 and TRBJ1-2; weak D call: TRBD1 (6 bases). CDR3 region: CSAHFGGTQSGYTF. The CDR3 coding sequence is TGCAGTGCTCATTTCGGAGGGACACAATCTGGCTACACCTTC.